Listed below are T cell receptor beta chains from one sample, sequenced in a study of shared clonotypes between healthy human individuals. Profiling relied on immunoSEQ multiplex PCR, and the TCRdb table lists in-frame clones only, not all of them. The repertoire holds 1.5 million to 2.5 million clones, around 96% seen once, with 0.9% to 1.5% in the top ten. What was sequenced was naive CD8+ T cells sorted from blood. Receptors were obtained from a young man in good health. Each CDR3 is given with its conserved first and last residue. Fields, in order: V gene, CDR3 protein.

>TRBV5-6
CASSTSSYNEQFF
>TRBV5-1
CASSLEPGGRYEQYF
>TRBV2
CASSDDKELSGANVLTF
>TRBV30
CAWSVQDYEQYF
>TRBV6-5
CASSYYPTGDLNEQFF
>TRBV15
CATRGMGQETQYF
>TRBV5-1
CASSPLGLAGELEQFF
>TRBV11-2
CASSLGTAGYEQYF
>TRBV6-5
CASLAGGTGELFF
>TRBV5-6
CACLGCNQPQHF
>TRBV7-9
CASKPQGGNEQYF
>TRBV5-4
CASSGRTANEQFF
>TRBV29-1
CSVQTSGGPNTGELFF
>TRBV13
CASSERTSGGMNTQYF
>TRBV5-5
CASSIATGTGSPLHF
>TRBV5-6
CASSPRQGFVAWEQYF
>TRBV6-5
CASSLSGSLLYEQYF
>TRBV1
CTSSQDRGTTGELFF
>TRBV28
CASRALPGQSKNTEAFF
>TRBV9
CASSVEREPDSYNSPLHF
>TRBV5-4
CASSFRDRGVGEQYF
>TRBV27
CATRSAYEQYF
>TRBV7-9
CASSPGQEGTEAFF
>TRBV6-5
CASSGAANQPQHF